The 30 T cell receptor beta chains reported below all come from one sample, sequenced in a study of cytomegalovirus exposure and HLA in healthy donors. In the PCR, 60 Vbeta and 13 Jbeta primers were used. Generated by immunoSEQ multiplex PCR, the TCRdb table keeps only in-frame clones and is missing some. Of 130,000 or so clones listed, about 8.5% were seen once; the top ten hold 5% to 7%. The sample comprised PBMCs. All receptors derive from a man between 35 and 55 years old in good health and CMV-seronegative.

This chain joins TRBV10-2 and TRBJ1-1, with unresolved D. This CDR3 is 14 amino acids long. CDR1 WSHSY and CDR2 SAAADI come from the germline V gene. With 2 bases removed from V and 6 bases from J, the gap between germline ends came to 13 bases. This CDR3 reads CASSEGLKRSEAFF. CDR3 bases: TGCGCCAGCAGTGAGGGCCTCAAAAGATCTGAAGCTTTCTTT.

The rearrangement links TRBV1 to TRBJ1-1; the table's D call, TRBD1, has no DNA check behind it. TRBV1 is a pseudogene locus. The CDR3 length is 16 residues. The CDR3 DNA reads as TGCACCAGCAGCCAAGACCGGGACAGGGTGAACACTGAAGCTTTCTTT. It codes for CTSSQDRDRVNTEAFF.

The chain links TRBV5-1 to TRBJ2-7; TRBD2 agrees at 10 bases. CDR1 is SGHRS, CDR2 YFSETQ, per germline. J gave up 2 bases and V 0 bases, and 5 bases lay outside the gene matches. This CDR3 is 16 amino acids long. CDR3 region: CASSLVLAGGAYEQYF. The DNA for the CDR3 is TGCGCCAGCAGCTTGGTTTTAGCGGGGGGTGCCTACGAGCAGTACTTC.

This chain links TRBV28 with TRBJ1-6; TRBD1 is a possible D gene (6 bases). V lost 6 bases, J lost 4 bases, and 22 bases lay in between. Germline CDR1 and CDR2: MDHEN and SYDVKM. The CDR3 is made up of 18 amino acids. CDR3 sequence reads: CASRGGSAFRGYNSPLHF. CDR3 sequence (DNA): TGTGCCAGCAGAGGCGGGTCGGCCTTCAGGGGATATAATTCACCCCTCCACTTT.

V usage is TRBV4-2 and J usage is TRBJ2-1, with a tentative D call TRBD2 (7 bases). The CDR3 has 16 residues. The germline CDR1 and CDR2 sequences are LGHNA and YNFKEQ. Trimming shortened V by 1 base and J by 4 bases, and 14 bases separated the two germline ends. The CDR3 reads CASSQGGGGAYNEQFF. The CDR3 nucleotides are TGTGCCAGCAGCCAAGGGGGAGGGGGGGCATACAATGAGCAGTTCTTC.

In its sample, this clone was seen a few times. V gene TRBV25-1 combines with J gene TRBJ2-1; possibly TRBD2 for D (5 bases). This CDR3 region has 16 residues. The V gene's germline CDR1 is MGHDK and CDR2 SYGVNS. The germline V and J ends were trimmed by 4 bases and 0 bases, with 13 bases remaining between them. CDR3 amino acids: CASSGTGNSSYNEQFF. The CDR3 bases are TGTGCCAGCAGTGGGACGGGGAATAGCTCCTACAATGAGCAGTTCTTC. Looking up the rest from reference TRBV25-1 and TRBJ2-1 gives the full variable domain: EADIYQTPRYLVIGTGKKITLECSQTMGHDKMYWYQQDPGMELHLIHYSYGVNSTEKGDLSSESTVSRIRTEHFPLTLESARPSHTSQYLCASSGTGNSSYNEQFFGPGTRLTVL.

The chain carries TRBV18 and TRBJ2-1, with D hard to call. Trimming shortened V by 3 bases and J by 7 bases, and 7 bases separated the two germline ends. The CDR3 has 12 amino acids. From germline, CDR1 is KGHSH and CDR2 LQKENI. DNA for the CDR3: TGTGCCAGCTCACCCACGAGTAATGAGCAGTTCTTC. This gives the protein CASSPTSNEQFF.

The V gene is TRBV7-2, the J gene TRBJ1-1, with 8 positions matching TRBD1. Germline V gene data show CDR1 as SGHTA and CDR2 as FQGNSA. The CDR3 sequence is 14 residues long. J was trimmed by 4 bases and V by 6 bases; bases with no gene match: 7. The CDR3 nucleotides are TGTGCCAGCAGTCCGAGACAGGGGAGCACTGAAGCTTTCTTT. Residues: CASSPRQGSTEAFF.

In this sample, this clone turned up a few times. The chain recombines TRBV28 with TRBJ2-6; 8 positions agree with TRBD2. The germline V gene encodes CDR1 MDHEN and CDR2 SYDVKM. CDR3 length: 16 residues. Losses at the gene ends were 2 bases for V and 4 bases for J; bases not matched to a gene: 4. Here the CDR3 reads CASSLIAGTGANVLTF. CDR3 bases: TGTGCCAGCAGTTTAATAGCGGGGACCGGGGCCAACGTCCTGACTTTC. The full variable domain, its missing parts supplied by reference TRBV28 and TRBJ2-6, is DVKVTQSSRYLVKRTGEKVFLECVQDMDHENMFWYRQDPGLGLRLIYFSYDVKMKEKGDIPEGYSVSREKKERFSLILESASTNQTSMYLCASSLIAGTGANVLTFGAGSRLTVL.

This clone was detected a few times. The V gene is TRBV29-1, the J gene TRBJ1-4; D gene uncertain. Deletions cut 0 bases from V and 8 bases from J, with 16 bases between. The CDR3 covers 15 residues. Per germline, CDR1 SQVTM and CDR2 ANQGSEA. CDR3 protein: CSVEDGGYGGEKLFF. The CDR3 DNA reads as TGCAGCGTTGAAGATGGAGGGTACGGTGGCGAAAAACTGTTTTTT. The variable domain in full, with the rest retrieved from reference TRBV29-1 and TRBJ1-4, is SAVISQKPSRDICQRGTSLTIQCQVDSQVTMMFWYRQQPGQSLTLIATANQGSEATYESGFVIDKFPISRPNLTFSTLTVSNMSPEDSSIYLCSVEDGGYGGEKLFFGSGTQLSVL.

This clone was found a few times. The chain couples TRBV7-8 to TRBJ2-7; D is possibly TRBD2 (7 bases). CDR1 is SGHVS and CDR2 is FQNEAQ in the germline V gene. The CDR3 is made up of 14 amino acids. V was pared by 5 bases and J by 4 bases, with 15 bases between. The CDR3 DNA is TGTGCCAGCAGCCCGGGGGGCCGGGTGTACGAGCAGTACTTC. Residues: CASSPGGRVYEQYF. The whole variable domain, remainder taken from reference TRBV7-8 and TRBJ2-7, is GAGVSQSPRYKVAKRGQDVALRCDPISGHVSLFWYQQALGQGPEFLTYFQNEAQLDKSGLPSDRFFAERPEGSVSTLKIQRTQQEDSAVYLCASSPGGRVYEQYFGPGTRLTVT.

This rearrangement joins TRBV5-5 to TRBJ2-7; D may be TRBD1 (7 bases). V was clipped by 4 bases and J by 2 bases, with 16 bases between them. CDR1 and CDR2 (germline): SGHKS, YYEKEE (reference sequence). This CDR3 has 15 residues. The CDR3 protein is CASSPEGQHPYEQYF. The CDR3 coding sequence is TGTGCCAGCAGCCCGGAGGGACAGCACCCCTACGAGCAGTACTTC.

This clone was seen a few times. The rearrangement uses TRBV2 and TRBJ2-2; 8 bases align to TRBD1. This CDR3 has 15 residues. Germline V gives CDR1 SNHLY, CDR2 FYNNEI. The ends lost 6 bases at V and 5 bases at J; junction bases unmatched: 8. CDR3 sequence (DNA): TGTGCCAGCAGGGCCGGGACAGGCGGAACCGGGGAGCTGTTTTTT. Residues: CASRAGTGGTGELFF.

This chain links TRBV27 with TRBJ1-5; maybe TRBD1 (6 bases). The ends were cut back, 2 bases at V and 4 bases at J, with 9 bases in the middle. The CDR3 totals 14 residues. The V gene's germline CDR1 is MNHEY and CDR2 SMNVEV (reference sequence). CDR3 coding DNA: TGTGCCAGCAGTTTAAATACAGGGAATCAGCCCCAGCATTTT. It yields the protein CASSLNTGNQPQHF.

This clone was detected a few times. The chain links TRBV5-4 to TRBJ1-4, with 10 bases matching TRBD1. Germline CDR1 SGHNT, CDR2 YYREEE (reference sequence). The CDR3 contains 15 residues. V lost 4 bases and J lost 7; bases outside the gene matches: 7. The CDR3 nucleotides are TGTGCCAGCAGCGTGCGGGACAGGGGAGGTGAAAAACTGTTTTTT. Translation gives CASSVRDRGGEKLFF.

The chain has TRBV6-1 and TRBJ2-2, with 8 bases lining up with TRBD2. The CDR3 loop spans 16 amino acids. The V segment lost 4 bases and the J segment 4 bases; nucleotides outside the gene matches: 8. The V gene's germline CDR1 is MNHNS and CDR2 SASEGT. This CDR3 is CASSANGGAVTGELFF. CDR3 nucleotides: TGTGCCAGCAGTGCCAACGGGGGGGCGGTCACCGGGGAGCTGTTTTTT.

This clone showed up just a few times. J is TRBJ1-2 and V is TRBV11-2, with a possible D match to TRBD1 (5 bases). Trimming stripped 5 bases from V and 7 bases from J, with 17 bases between. The CDR3 has 14 residues. Per germline, CDR1 SGHAT and CDR2 FQNNGV. The CDR3 loop is CASSPIPGRRGYTF. CDR3 sequence (DNA): TGTGCCAGCAGCCCGATTCCAGGGCGGCGTGGCTACACCTTC.

There are a few counts of this clone. The chain carries TRBV6-1 and TRBJ2-7, with 7 bases aligning to TRBD2. V lost 8 bases to trimming and J lost 5 bases; unmatched junction nucleotides: 12. The germline gives CDR1 MNHNS, CDR2 SASEGT. This CDR3 contains 14 residues. The CDR3 DNA follows: TGTGCCAGCTCTGGACTAGAGGCATCCAACGAGCAGTACTTC. Its translation: CASSGLEASNEQYF.

This sequence joins TRBV2 and TRBJ2-7; 8 bases map to TRBD2. Germline lookup yields CDR1 SNHLY and CDR2 FYNNEI. J was trimmed by 4 bases and V by 7 bases; bases with no gene match: 9. This CDR3 is built from 14 residues. The CDR3: CASKSRGADYEQYF. The CDR3 DNA is TGTGCCAGCAAGTCGCGGGGGGCTGATTACGAGCAGTACTTC.

This clone has only a few counts. V usage is TRBV4-1 and J usage is TRBJ2-4, with 9 nucleotides matching TRBD1. Germline values: CDR1 MGHRA, CDR2 YSYEKL. The V segment lost 3 bases and the J segment 0 bases; nucleotides outside the gene matches: 3. The CDR3 sequence is 16 residues long. CDR3 in amino acids: CASSHPDRGAKNIQYF. The CDR3 DNA sequence: TGCGCCAGCAGCCACCCGGACAGGGGAGCCAAAAACATTCAGTACTTC.

This clone was observed a handful of times. The V call is TRBV14, the J call TRBJ2-7, with D possibly being TRBD1 (6 bases). This CDR3 region has 14 residues. Germline V lookup: CDR1 SGHDN, CDR2 FVKESK. Trimming left V 2 bases short and J 0 bases short, with 8 bases between. The CDR3 protein is CASSQTGSSYEQYF. CDR3 coding DNA: TGTGCCAGCAGCCAAACAGGGAGCTCCTACGAGCAGTACTTC.

This clone turned up a few times. CDR3 sequence reads: CASSFNRNNEQFF. The CDR3 coding sequence is TGCGCCAGCAGCTTTAATAGAAACAATGAGCAGTTCTTC. The chain carries TRBV5-1 and TRBJ2-1; D is unclear. Trimming cost V 2 bases and J 5 bases, with 8 bases left between them. The CDR3 covers 13 residues. Germline values: CDR1 SGHRS, CDR2 YFSETQ.

The rearrangement joins TRBV11-3 to TRBJ2-7; possibly TRBD1 for D (8 bases). This CDR3 has 13 residues. In germline, CDR1 is SGHNT, CDR2 YENEEA. Trimming stripped 6 bases from V and 7 bases from J, with 16 bases between. In nucleotides, the CDR3 is TGTGCCAGCAGTCAAAACAGGGGGGGAGAGCAGTACTTC. Translated, it gives CASSQNRGGEQYF.

This clone was seen more than once but under ten times. Given the absence of the conserved phenylalanine or tryptophan at the CDR3 end, a read error is likely. This CDR3 is also generated by other DNA sequences in the sample. The chain links TRBV6-5 to TRBJ1-1; 9 bases line up with TRBD1. Germline-derived CDR1 and CDR2 are MNHEY and SVGAGI. The CDR3 sequence is 16 residues long. The CDR3 DNA sequence: TGTGCAAGCAGTTACCTCGGGACAGGGATTAACACTGAAGCTTTCGTT. It yields the protein CASSYLGTGINTEAFV.

The V call is TRBV29-1, the J call TRBJ1-2; the match to TRBD1 covers 7 bases. The CDR3 consists of 12 residues. V lost 7 bases, J lost 2 bases, and 4 bases stayed unmatched. In germline, CDR1 is SQVTM, CDR2 ANQGSEA. DNA for the CDR3: TGCAGCGGGAAAGGGGGCAACTATGGCTACACCTTC. Protein product: CSGKGGNYGYTF.

This clone has just a few counts. This chain connects TRBV5-1 to TRBJ2-5, with 10 nucleotides matching TRBD2. Germline CDR1 and CDR2: SGHRS and YFSETQ. This CDR3 region has 15 residues. The trim removed 0 bases at V and 5 bases at J, leaving 4 bases unmatched. The CDR3 reads CASSLGSGGLETQYF. The CDR3, as DNA: TGCGCCAGCAGCTTGGGTAGCGGGGGGTTGGAGACCCAGTACTTC.

V is TRBV9 and J is TRBJ1-6; 11 nucleotides agree with TRBD1. V was pared by 4 bases and J by 9 bases, with 3 bases of the junction left unmatched. The germline CDR1 and CDR2 sequences are SGDLS and YYNGEE. The CDR3 contains 14 residues. The CDR3 DNA reads TGTGCCAGCAGCCAGGGACAGGGGGGTTCACCCCTCCACTTT. Its translation is CASSQGQGGSPLHF.

This clone was observed a handful of times. The gene calls are TRBV7-2 and TRBJ2-5; the D gene is possibly TRBD1 (8 bases). The CDR3 contains 14 residues. In germline, CDR1 is SGHTA, CDR2 FQGNSA. V gave up 5 bases and J gave up 4 bases, with 14 bases separating them. In nucleotides, the CDR3 is TGTGCCAGCAGCCCACAGGGGGGGGGAGAGACCCAGTACTTC. Translation gives CASSPQGGGETQYF.

CDR3 bases: TGTGCCAGCAGTTCCGGACAGCGGCTGAACACTGAAGCTTTCTTT. As protein: CASSSGQRLNTEAFF. This chain links TRBV7-9 with TRBJ1-1; weak D call: TRBD1 (6 bases). Germline V CDR1 and CDR2: SEHNR, FQNEAQ (reference sequence). The CDR3 has 15 residues. V was clipped by 6 bases and J by 0 bases, with 14 bases between them.

The chain carries TRBV7-9 and TRBJ1-4, with D unresolved. CDR1 and CDR2 from the germline V gene are SEHNR and FQNEAQ (reference sequence). This CDR3 has 13 residues. Trimming took off 3 bases at V and 4 bases at J, with 6 bases between the two ends. The CDR3 spells CASSLGSNEKLFF. The CDR3 DNA sequence: TGTGCCAGCAGCTTGGGCAGTAATGAAAAACTGTTTTTT.